This T cell receptor beta chain was sequenced for a study of neoadjuvant nivolumab and ipilimumab in lung cancer (dated by TCRdb to the early 2020s). About the study as a whole: Intravenous nivolumab was dosed at 3 mg/kg on days 1, 15 and 29, and in the combination arm ipilimumab 1 mg/kg was added on day 1 only. The major pathologic response (MPR) rate in the intention-to-treat population in each study arm was designated as the primary trial endpoint. The trial treated some 44 patients with operable NSCLC: around 23 were randomized to nivolumab monotherapy and 21 to nivolumab plus ipilimumab. TCR repertoires were compared between pretherapy (baseline) peripheral blood and tumors resected at surgery after neoadjuvant immune checkpoint blockade. Matched pretherapy and resected tumor pairs were analyzed for seven patients, of whom four received nivolumab and three received nivolumab plus ipilimumab. What the work shows at the level of the full study, not this receptor alone: A positive correlation was observed between pretherapy blood TCR richness and richness in tumors resected after neoadjuvant therapy (Spearman R of about 0.83). No significant correlation was found between TCR clonality and pathologic tumor regression, and only a single major-pathologic-response sample was available for the analysis of TCR clonality versus pathologic tumor regression. A small number of samples underwent TCR sequencing. Compared with tumor-adjacent uninvolved lung, resected tumors had greater TCR richness and clonality, and increases showed up in more of the dual-therapy-treated tumors. From pretherapy to surgery, tumor T-cell richness and clonality increased in three of three dual-therapy tumors but in only two of four nivolumab-treated tumors.

The sample's time point, from its label and the paper: pretherapy, before neoadjuvant immune checkpoint inhibitors. Samples were obtained from the phase 2 randomized NEOSTAR trial, in which neoadjuvant nivolumab or nivolumab plus ipilimumab followed by surgery was tested in operable NSCLC. Notes on this clone: It has no known antigen specificity. The input lacks base qualities; no much larger clone sits a single base away.

Libraries were made using the immunoSEQ multiplex PCR assay. The original pipeline was this. Richness and clonality were used to summarize the repertoires, and clones that significantly expanded or contracted between pre- and post-therapy samples were identified. Imported from immuneACCESS, the table was reduced by TCRdb to in-frame sequences with V and J called. These copies leave out some clones; in studies compared against another copy, an unresolved V gene accounts for under half, and the cause of the remainder is not known. From that table come the V and J calls and clone size; the DNA was used to work out D and trimming. In all, the sample holds around 21,000 clones, and around 82% of those were seen once. The top ten hold 23% of the sample. The starting material was peripheral blood, obtained before neoadjuvant nivolumab, alone or with ipilimumab. The sequence derives from an adult with non-small cell lung cancer.

The CDR3 amino acid sequence is: CASSLGLAGVQGANVLTF. The DNA sequence follows: TGTGCCAGCAGCCTGGGACTAGCGGGAGTTCAGGGAGCCAACGTCCTGACTTTC. The sequence links TRBV5-4 to TRBJ2-6, and TRBD2 aligns with 14 junction nucleotides. CDR1 SGHNT and CDR2 YYREEE are derived from the germline V gene (reference sequence). Trimming removed 4 bases from V and 7 bases from J; the gene matches leave 10 bases unexplained. Taken from cysteine to phenylalanine, the CDR3 has 18 residues. The sequence is cut down to CDR3 DNA, 54 bases in frame from base 1.